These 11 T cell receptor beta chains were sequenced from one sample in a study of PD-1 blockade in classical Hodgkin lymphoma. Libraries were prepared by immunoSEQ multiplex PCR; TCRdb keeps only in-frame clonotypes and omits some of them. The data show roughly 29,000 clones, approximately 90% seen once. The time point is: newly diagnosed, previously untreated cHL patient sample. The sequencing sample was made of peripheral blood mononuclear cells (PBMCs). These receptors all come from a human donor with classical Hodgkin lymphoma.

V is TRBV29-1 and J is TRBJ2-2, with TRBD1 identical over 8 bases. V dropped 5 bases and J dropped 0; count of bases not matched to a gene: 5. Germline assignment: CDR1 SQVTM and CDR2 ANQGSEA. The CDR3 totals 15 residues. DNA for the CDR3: TGCAGCGTTCCTGTACAGGGGGCGAACACCGGGGAGCTGTTTTTT. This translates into CSVPVQGANTGELFF.

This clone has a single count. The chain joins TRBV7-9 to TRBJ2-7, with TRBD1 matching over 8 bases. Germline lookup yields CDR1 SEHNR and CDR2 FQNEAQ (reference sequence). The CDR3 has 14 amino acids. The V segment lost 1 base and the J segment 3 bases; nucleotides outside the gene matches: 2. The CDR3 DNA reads TGTGCCAGCAGCTTAGGTGGACAGGGCTACGAGCAGTACTTC. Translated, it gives CASSLGGQGYEQYF.

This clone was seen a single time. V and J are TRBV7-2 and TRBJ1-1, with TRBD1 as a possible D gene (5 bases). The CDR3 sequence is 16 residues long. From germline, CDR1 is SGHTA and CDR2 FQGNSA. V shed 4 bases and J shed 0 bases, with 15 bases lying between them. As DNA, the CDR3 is TGTGCCAGCAGCTCCCCCGGGGGGGTAATGAACACTGAAGCTTTCTTT. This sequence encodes CASSSPGGVMNTEAFF.

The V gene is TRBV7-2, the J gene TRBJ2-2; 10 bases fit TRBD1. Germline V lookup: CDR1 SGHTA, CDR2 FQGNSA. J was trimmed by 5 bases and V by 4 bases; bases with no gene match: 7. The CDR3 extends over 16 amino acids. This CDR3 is CASSSTGTGVTGELFF. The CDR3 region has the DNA TGTGCCAGCAGCTCGACCGGGACAGGGGTAACCGGGGAGCTGTTTTTT.

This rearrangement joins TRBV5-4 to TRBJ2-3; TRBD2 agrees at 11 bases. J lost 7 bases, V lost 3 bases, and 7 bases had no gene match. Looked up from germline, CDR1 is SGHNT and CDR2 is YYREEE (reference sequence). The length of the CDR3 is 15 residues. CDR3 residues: CASSSGTSGMYTQYF. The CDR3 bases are TGTGCCAGCAGCTCCGGGACTAGCGGAATGTATACGCAGTATTTT. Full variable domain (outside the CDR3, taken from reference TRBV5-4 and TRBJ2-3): ETGVTQSPTHLIKTRGQQVTLRCSSQSGHNTVSWYQQALGQGPQFIFQYYREEENGRGNFPPRFSGLQFPNYSSELNVNALELDDSALYLCASSSGTSGMYTQYFGPGTRLTVL.

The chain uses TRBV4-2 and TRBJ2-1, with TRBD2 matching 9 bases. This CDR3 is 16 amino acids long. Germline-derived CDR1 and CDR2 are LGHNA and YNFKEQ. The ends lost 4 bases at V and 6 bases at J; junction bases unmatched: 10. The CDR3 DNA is TGTGCCAGCAGCCCCGGCGGGACTAGCCTTCTCAATGAGCAGTTCTTC. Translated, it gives CASSPGGTSLLNEQFF.

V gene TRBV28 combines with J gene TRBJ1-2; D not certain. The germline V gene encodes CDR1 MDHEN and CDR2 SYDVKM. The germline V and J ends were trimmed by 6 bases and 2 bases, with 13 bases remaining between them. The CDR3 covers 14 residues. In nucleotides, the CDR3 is TGTGCCAGCAGCCAACCCGACCTCAACTATGGCTACACCTTC. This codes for CASSQPDLNYGYTF.

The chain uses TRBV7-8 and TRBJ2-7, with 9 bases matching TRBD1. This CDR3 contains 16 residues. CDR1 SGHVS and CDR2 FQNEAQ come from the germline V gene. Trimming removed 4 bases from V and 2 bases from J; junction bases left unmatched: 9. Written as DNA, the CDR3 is TGTGCCAGCAGCTACCACAGGGGGCGCGTGACCTACGAGCAGTACTTC. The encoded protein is CASSYHRGRVTYEQYF.

The CDR3 DNA reads as TGTGCCAGCAGCTTAAACCCGTCCAACAATGAGCAGTTCTTC. It yields the protein CASSLNPSNNEQFF. J is TRBJ2-1 and V is TRBV11-2; no definite D call. The CDR3 has 14 amino acids. Germline CDR1 SGHAT, CDR2 FQNNGV. Between the trimmed V and J ends, which lost 2 bases and 5 bases, there was a span of 10 bases.

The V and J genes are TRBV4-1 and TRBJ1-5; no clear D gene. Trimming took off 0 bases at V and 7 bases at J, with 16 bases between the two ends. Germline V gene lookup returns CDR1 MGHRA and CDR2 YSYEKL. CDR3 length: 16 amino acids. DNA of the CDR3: TGCGCCAGCAGCCAAGAGGGTGGCAGGCAGTGGCAGCCCCAGCATTTT. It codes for CASSQEGGRQWQPQHF.

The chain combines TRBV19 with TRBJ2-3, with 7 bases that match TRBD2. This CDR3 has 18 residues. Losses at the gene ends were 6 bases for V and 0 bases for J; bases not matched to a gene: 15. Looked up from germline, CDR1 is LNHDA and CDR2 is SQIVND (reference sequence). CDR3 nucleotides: TGTGCCAGTAGGACCTCTGCGGGAGAGGAGTTTAGCACAGATACGCAGTATTTT. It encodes CASRTSAGEEFSTDTQYF.